These 5 T cell receptor beta chains originate from one sample sequenced in a study of shared clonotypes between healthy human individuals. The table came from immunoSEQ multiplex PCR; TCRdb's copy has only in-frame clones and leaves some out. Here the sample spans approximately 980,000 clones, approximately 76% being singletons. Specimen: memory CD4+ T cells sorted from blood. Subset denoted: CD45RA-negative fraction. These receptors all stem from a man younger than 30 in good health.

The rearrangement joins TRBV9 to TRBJ2-7, with D perhaps matching TRBD2 (6 bases). The germline V gene encodes CDR1 SGDLS and CDR2 YYNGEE. Trimming cost V 4 bases and J 1 base, with 15 bases left between them. The CDR3 covers 15 residues. The CDR3: CASSPDSGRSYEQYF. Here the CDR3 DNA reads TGTGCCAGCAGCCCCGATAGCGGAAGATCCTACGAGCAGTACTTC.

This clone appeared a single time. This chain links TRBV7-9 with TRBJ2-5, with D perhaps matching TRBD1 (5 bases). There are 15 residues in the CDR3. V lost 2 bases and J 1 base, leaving 11 bases between the germline ends. CDR1 and CDR2 from the germline V gene are SEHNR and FQNEAQ (reference sequence). The CDR3 coding sequence is TGTGCCAGCAGCTTAAGTAGGGGTCTCCAAGAGACCCAGTACTTC. Translation: CASSLSRGLQETQYF.

This clone was observed a single time. Other DNA sequences in the sample encode the same CDR3. The chain uses TRBV5-6 and TRBJ2-5; TRBD1 agrees at 7 bases. After removal of 1 base from V and 4 bases from J, the junction contained 1 base not matched to a gene. The germline CDR1 and CDR2 sequences are SGHDT and YYEEEE. The CDR3 covers 13 residues. In nucleotides, the CDR3 is TGTGCCAGCAGCTTGTCAGGGGGAGAGACCCAGTACTTC. This translates into CASSLSGGETQYF.

The chain employs TRBV6-5 and TRBJ1-5; weak D call: TRBD1 (5 bases). CDR3 size: 15 residues. Trimming removed 6 bases from V and 0 bases from J, with 12 bases in between. From germline, CDR1 is MNHEY and CDR2 SVGAGI. CDR3 in amino acids: CASRRGGYSNQPQHF. CDR3 nucleotides: TGTGCCAGCAGACGGGGGGGTTATAGCAATCAGCCCCAGCATTTT.

The chain joins TRBV2 to TRBJ2-6, with 9 bases aligning to TRBD2. Trimming removed 6 bases from V and 1 base from J; junction bases left unmatched: 7. The germline V gene has CDR1 SNHLY and CDR2 FYNNEI. This CDR3 has 17 residues. As DNA, the CDR3 is TGTGCCAGCAGGGGAGGGACTAGCTTTTCTGGGGCCAACGTCCTGACTTTC. Amino acids: CASRGGTSFSGANVLTF.